The source of this TCR beta chain is a study of T cells after yellow fever vaccination. There are a few counts of this clonotype. MiXCR, run by TCRdb on the 5' RACE reads, gives a single entry per CDR3 protein. The table shows tens of thousands of distinct CDR3 sequences, with roughly 7.3% occurring only once. The germline CDR1 and CDR2 sequences are MGHRA and YSYEKL. V lost 1 base and J lost 7, with 10 bases in between. The CDR3 sequence is 14 residues long. The source of this sequence is a man between 18 and 35 years old who received the YFV17D yellow fever vaccine. The chain uses TRBV4-1 and TRBJ2-2; D is perhaps TRBD2 (5 bases). Source: CD8+ T cells sorted from PBMCs, taken less than 18 days after the first yellow fever vaccination. The CDR3 is CASSQGGRGGELFF. The CDR3 DNA sequence: TGCGCCAGCAGCCAAGGAGGTCGGGGCGGGGAGCTGTTTTTT.